Sequencing of this TCR beta chain was carried out in a study of blood T cells in healthy people across ages. There are 15 residues in the CDR3. Germline-derived CDR1 and CDR2 are SGHDT and YYEEEE. V was shortened by 4 bases and J by 3 bases, with 14 bases between the two germline ends. A J-beta primer mix and a sample-barcoded 5' primer were used in a second PCR of about 7 to 12 cycles. In TCRdb, the 5' RACE reads were re-called with MiXCR into one record per CDR3 protein. The data show approximately 810,000 distinct CDR3 sequences, around 26% seen once. With each sample, at least 5 micrograms of total RNA were extracted.

Sequencing was done on a sample of blood. This chain links TRBV5-6 with TRBJ1-5; the D is unclear. The receptor comes from a woman aged 80 or over in good health. CDR3 DNA: TGTGCCAGCAGCAGAGGAGGGTTATACAATCAGCCCCAGCATTTT. Amino acids: CASSRGGLYNQPQHF.